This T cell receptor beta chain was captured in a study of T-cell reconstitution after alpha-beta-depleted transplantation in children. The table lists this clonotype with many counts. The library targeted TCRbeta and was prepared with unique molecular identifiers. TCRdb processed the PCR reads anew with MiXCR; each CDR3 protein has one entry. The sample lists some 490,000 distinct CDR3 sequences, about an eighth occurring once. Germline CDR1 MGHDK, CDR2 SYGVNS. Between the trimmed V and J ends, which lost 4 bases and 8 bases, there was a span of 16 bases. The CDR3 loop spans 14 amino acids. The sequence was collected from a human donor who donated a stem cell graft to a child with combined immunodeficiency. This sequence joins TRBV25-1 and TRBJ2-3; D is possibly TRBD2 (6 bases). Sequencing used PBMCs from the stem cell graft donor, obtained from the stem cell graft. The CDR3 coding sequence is TGTGCCAGCAGTGTTGGAGGGGCCCGGGGTACGCAGTATTTT. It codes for CASSVGGARGTQYF.